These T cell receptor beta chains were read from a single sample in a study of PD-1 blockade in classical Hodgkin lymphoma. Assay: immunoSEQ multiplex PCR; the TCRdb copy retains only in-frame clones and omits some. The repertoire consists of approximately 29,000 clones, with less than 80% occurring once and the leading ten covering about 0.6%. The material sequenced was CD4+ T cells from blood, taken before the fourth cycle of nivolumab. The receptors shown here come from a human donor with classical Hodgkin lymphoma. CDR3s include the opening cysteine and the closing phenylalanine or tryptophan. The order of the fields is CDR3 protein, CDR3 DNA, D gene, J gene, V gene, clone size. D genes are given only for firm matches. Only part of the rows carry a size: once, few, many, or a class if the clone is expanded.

CDR3aa: CASSLSYMNTEAFF
CDR3nt: TGTGCCAGCAGTTTGAGCTACATGAACACTGAAGCTTTCTTT
d_gene: NA
j_gene: TRBJ1-1
v_gene: TRBV2
abundance: NA

CDR3aa: CASSTPSTDTQYF
CDR3nt: TGTGCCAGCAGTACCCCTAGCACAGATACGCAGTATTTT
d_gene: NA
j_gene: TRBJ2-3
v_gene: TRBV6-5
abundance: NA

CDR3aa: CASSLGPTEAFF
CDR3nt: TGTGCCAGCAGCTTAGGTCCCACTGAAGCTTTCTTT
d_gene: NA
j_gene: TRBJ1-1
v_gene: TRBV11-3
abundance: NA

CDR3aa: CASIGGQGLQPQHF
CDR3nt: TGTGCCAGCATAGGCGGGCAGGGACTTCAGCCCCAGCATTTT
d_gene: NA
j_gene: TRBJ1-5
v_gene: TRBV28
abundance: NA

CDR3aa: CASVRDSQETQYF
CDR3nt: TGTGCCAGTGTTCGGGACTCCCAAGAGACCCAGTACTTC
d_gene: NA
j_gene: TRBJ2-5
v_gene: TRBV2
abundance: NA

CDR3aa: CASSLARATDTQYF
CDR3nt: TGTGCCAGCAGCTTAGCGAGGGCCACAGATACGCAGTATTTT
d_gene: NA
j_gene: TRBJ2-3
v_gene: TRBV7-8
abundance: NA

CDR3aa: CSARPYNEQFF
CDR3nt: TGCAGTGCTAGGCCCTACAATGAGCAGTTCTTC
d_gene: NA
j_gene: TRBJ2-1
v_gene: TRBV20-1
abundance: NA

CDR3aa: CASSAGSGDGNTEAFF
CDR3nt: TGTGCCAGCAGCGCAGGGTCAGGTGATGGGAACACTGAAGCTTTCTTT
d_gene: NA
j_gene: TRBJ1-1
v_gene: TRBV7-6
abundance: NA

CDR3aa: CASSIEGLGYGYTF
CDR3nt: TGTGCCAGTAGTATAGAAGGGCTGGGGTATGGCTACACCTTC
d_gene: NA
j_gene: TRBJ1-2
v_gene: TRBV19
abundance: NA

CDR3aa: CASRTRGSQETQYF
CDR3nt: TGTGCCAGCAGGACCCGGGGATCCCAAGAGACCCAGTACTTC
d_gene: NA
j_gene: TRBJ2-5
v_gene: TRBV2
abundance: NA

CDR3aa: CASSLGDTAKNIQYF
CDR3nt: TGTGCCAGCAGCTTGGGGGACACAGCCAAAAACATTCAGTACTTC
d_gene: NA
j_gene: TRBJ2-4
v_gene: TRBV5-5
abundance: NA

CDR3aa: CASKTSGNTIYF
CDR3nt: TGTGCCAGCAAGACGTCTGGAAACACCATATATTTT
d_gene: NA
j_gene: TRBJ1-3
v_gene: TRBV6-5
abundance: NA

CDR3aa: CASMQGQRNQPQHF
CDR3nt: TGTGCCAGTATGCAGGGGCAGCGCAATCAGCCCCAGCATTTT
d_gene: NA
j_gene: TRBJ1-5
v_gene: TRBV19
abundance: NA

CDR3aa: CATSRVGDEQYF
CDR3nt: TGTGCCACCAGCAGAGTAGGGGACGAGCAGTACTTC
d_gene: NA
j_gene: TRBJ2-7
v_gene: TRBV15
abundance: NA

CDR3aa: CASSRQGPNSPLHF
CDR3nt: TGTGCCAGCAGTCGACAGGGACCAAATTCACCCCTCCACTTT
d_gene: TRBD1
j_gene: TRBJ1-6
v_gene: TRBV2
abundance: NA

CDR3aa: CASSQVGTGKRDTQYF
CDR3nt: TGTGCCAGCAGCCAAGTCGGGACAGGGAAACGTGATACGCAGTATTTT
d_gene: TRBD1
j_gene: TRBJ2-3
v_gene: TRBV27
abundance: NA

CDR3aa: CASSQSSGAPYEQYF
CDR3nt: TGTGCCAGCAGCCAATCTAGCGGAGCCCCCTACGAGCAGTACTTC
d_gene: TRBD2
j_gene: TRBJ2-7
v_gene: TRBV4-2
abundance: NA

CDR3aa: CASSEPAVSETQYF
CDR3nt: TGTGCCAGCAGTGAGCCGGCGGTTTCAGAGACCCAGTACTTC
d_gene: NA
j_gene: TRBJ2-5
v_gene: TRBV25-1
abundance: NA

CDR3aa: CASSRSGQGGSPLHF
CDR3nt: TGTGCCAGCAGCCGGTCGGGACAGGGTGGTTCACCCCTCCACTTT
d_gene: TRBD1
j_gene: TRBJ1-6
v_gene: TRBV5-5
abundance: once

CDR3aa: CASSLKSDRGGKKQFF
CDR3nt: TGTGCCAGCAGCTTGAAGAGTGACCGGGGGGGAAAAAAGCAGTTCTTC
d_gene: TRBD2
j_gene: TRBJ2-1
v_gene: TRBV5-4
abundance: NA

CDR3aa: CASSQVTGKGYTF
CDR3nt: TGCGCCAGCAGCCAAGTGACAGGAAAAGGCTACACCTTC
d_gene: NA
j_gene: TRBJ1-2
v_gene: TRBV4-1
abundance: NA

CDR3aa: CASSIRGSNTGELFF
CDR3nt: TGTGCCAGCAGTATCAGGGGCTCGAACACCGGGGAGCTGTTTTTT
d_gene: NA
j_gene: TRBJ2-2
v_gene: TRBV6-5
abundance: few

CDR3aa: CASSPTVNSPLHF
CDR3nt: TGTGCCAGCAGTCCGACGGTGAATTCACCCCTCCACTTT
d_gene: NA
j_gene: TRBJ1-6
v_gene: TRBV6-6
abundance: NA

CDR3aa: CASSRGQDPAGYTF
CDR3nt: TGTGCCAGCAGCCGAGGACAGGACCCGGCGGGCTACACCTTC
d_gene: TRBD1
j_gene: TRBJ1-2
v_gene: TRBV5-5
abundance: NA

CDR3aa: CASSYRAGTDYTF
CDR3nt: TGTGCCAGCAGCTACAGGGCCGGGACGGACTACACCTTC
d_gene: NA
j_gene: TRBJ1-2
v_gene: TRBV2
abundance: NA

CDR3aa: CASSLYYTDTQYF
CDR3nt: TGCGCCAGCAGCCTCTACTATACAGATACGCAGTATTTT
d_gene: NA
j_gene: TRBJ2-3
v_gene: TRBV5-1
abundance: NA

CDR3aa: CASSLLHGGNYEQYF
CDR3nt: TGTGCCAGCAGCTTGTTACATGGGGGGAACTACGAGCAGTACTTC
d_gene: NA
j_gene: TRBJ2-7
v_gene: TRBV5-8
abundance: NA

CDR3aa: CASRLVNTEAFF
CDR3nt: TGCGCCAGCAGGTTGGTGAACACTGAAGCTTTCTTT
d_gene: NA
j_gene: TRBJ1-1
v_gene: TRBV5-1
abundance: NA

CDR3aa: CASNPTGNTEAFF
CDR3nt: TGTGCCAGCAACCCGACAGGGAACACTGAAGCTTTCTTT
d_gene: NA
j_gene: TRBJ1-1
v_gene: TRBV7-2
abundance: NA

CDR3aa: CASSRTRDAFF
CDR3nt: TGTGCCAGCAGCAGAACCAGGGACGCTTTCTTT
d_gene: NA
j_gene: TRBJ1-1
v_gene: TRBV7-2
abundance: NA

CDR3aa: CASSGEPNQPQHF
CDR3nt: TGTGCCAGCAGTGGGGAGCCGAATCAGCCCCAGCATTTT
d_gene: NA
j_gene: TRBJ1-5
v_gene: TRBV6-4
abundance: NA

CDR3aa: CASSSDGGSYEQYF
CDR3nt: TGTGCCAGCAGCTCAGACGGGGGCTCCTACGAGCAGTACTTC
d_gene: NA
j_gene: TRBJ2-7
v_gene: TRBV7-9
abundance: NA

CDR3aa: CASSFSGLNYGYTF
CDR3nt: TGTGCCAGCAGCTTCTCAGGACTTAACTATGGCTACACCTTC
d_gene: NA
j_gene: TRBJ1-2
v_gene: TRBV7-9
abundance: NA

CDR3aa: CASSLRVTGNTIYF
CDR3nt: TGTGCCAGCAGTTTAAGGGTGACTGGAAACACCATATATTTT
d_gene: NA
j_gene: TRBJ1-3
v_gene: TRBV27
abundance: NA

CDR3aa: CASSVTTGRNYGYTF
CDR3nt: TGTGCCAGCAGCGTAACGACAGGGCGCAACTATGGCTACACCTTC
d_gene: TRBD1
j_gene: TRBJ1-2
v_gene: TRBV9
abundance: NA

CDR3aa: CASSDEAGGQPQHF
CDR3nt: TGTGCCAGCAGTGATGAGGCGGGAGGTCAGCCCCAGCATTTT
d_gene: NA
j_gene: TRBJ1-5
v_gene: TRBV2
abundance: NA

CDR3aa: CASSFRDSYNSPLHF
CDR3nt: TGTGCCAGCAGCTTTAGGGACAGCTATAATTCACCCCTCCACTTT
d_gene: TRBD1
j_gene: TRBJ1-6
v_gene: TRBV7-9
abundance: few

CDR3aa: CASNPPGTGSTEAFF
CDR3nt: TGTGCCAGCAACCCCCCCGGGACAGGGTCCACTGAAGCTTTCTTT
d_gene: TRBD1
j_gene: TRBJ1-1
v_gene: TRBV6-5
abundance: NA

CDR3aa: CASSIQVYEQYF
CDR3nt: TGTGCCAGCAGCATACAGGTTTACGAGCAGTACTTC
d_gene: NA
j_gene: TRBJ2-7
v_gene: TRBV6-5
abundance: NA

CDR3aa: CASSVQGAAEAFF
CDR3nt: TGTGCCAGCAGCGTACAGGGGGCCGCTGAAGCTTTCTTT
d_gene: TRBD1
j_gene: TRBJ1-1
v_gene: TRBV7-2
abundance: NA

CDR3aa: CASSPTREAYNEQFF
CDR3nt: TGTGCCAGCAGTCCGACGAGGGAGGCCTACAATGAGCAGTTCTTC
d_gene: NA
j_gene: TRBJ2-1
v_gene: TRBV6-6
abundance: NA

CDR3aa: CASSETGFYGYTF
CDR3nt: TGTGCCAGCAGTGAAACAGGGTTCTATGGCTACACCTTC
d_gene: NA
j_gene: TRBJ1-2
v_gene: TRBV6-1
abundance: NA

CDR3aa: CASSFPPADTQYF
CDR3nt: TGTGCCAGCAGCTTCCCCCCGGCAGATACGCAGTATTTT
d_gene: NA
j_gene: TRBJ2-3
v_gene: TRBV5-6
abundance: NA

CDR3aa: CASSHIGRGLSNSPLHF
CDR3nt: TGTGCCAGTAGTCACATAGGTCGGGGATTATCCAATTCACCCCTCCACTTT
d_gene: NA
j_gene: TRBJ1-6
v_gene: TRBV19
abundance: NA

CDR3aa: CASSRYTGTQYF
CDR3nt: TGTGCCAGCAGTCGATACACGGGTACGCAGTATTTT
d_gene: NA
j_gene: TRBJ2-3
v_gene: TRBV6-5
abundance: NA

CDR3aa: CASSFGNSYNSPLHF
CDR3nt: TGTGCCAGCAGTTTCGGTAACTCCTATAATTCACCCCTCCACTTT
d_gene: NA
j_gene: TRBJ1-6
v_gene: TRBV27
abundance: few

CDR3aa: CASTTGTAGYTF
CDR3nt: TGTGCCAGTACCACAGGAACGGCTGGCTACACCTTC
d_gene: NA
j_gene: TRBJ1-2
v_gene: TRBV19
abundance: NA

CDR3aa: CASSPKYEQYF
CDR3nt: TGTGCCAGCAGCCCCAAATACGAGCAGTACTTC
d_gene: NA
j_gene: TRBJ2-7
v_gene: TRBV6-5
abundance: NA

CDR3aa: CAISGDRGNEKLFF
CDR3nt: TGTGCCATCAGTGGGGACAGGGGTAATGAAAAACTGTTTTTT
d_gene: TRBD1
j_gene: TRBJ1-4
v_gene: TRBV10-3
abundance: NA

CDR3aa: CASRSGLAGGPGTGELFF
CDR3nt: TGCGCCAGCAGGTCGGGACTAGCGGGGGGGCCGGGCACCGGGGAGCTGTTTTTT
d_gene: TRBD2
j_gene: TRBJ2-2
v_gene: TRBV10-2
abundance: NA

CDR3aa: CASSDRGPMGNQPQHF
CDR3nt: TGTGCCAGCTCAGACAGGGGGCCTATGGGCAATCAGCCCCAGCATTTT
d_gene: TRBD1
j_gene: TRBJ1-5
v_gene: TRBV18
abundance: NA

CDR3aa: CSARTAYEQYF
CDR3nt: TGCAGTGCCCGGACGGCCTACGAGCAGTACTTC
d_gene: NA
j_gene: TRBJ2-7
v_gene: TRBV20-1
abundance: NA

CDR3aa: CAISDVGSYEQYF
CDR3nt: TGTGCCATCAGTGACGTGGGTTCCTACGAGCAGTACTTC
d_gene: NA
j_gene: TRBJ2-7
v_gene: TRBV10-3
abundance: NA

CDR3aa: CASSFQGMGRYGYTF
CDR3nt: TGTGCCAGCAGCTTCCAGGGGATGGGGAGGTATGGCTACACCTTC
d_gene: NA
j_gene: TRBJ1-2
v_gene: TRBV5-4
abundance: once

CDR3aa: CASSFSSPPTGELFF
CDR3nt: TGTGCCAGTAGTTTTAGTAGTCCACCAACCGGGGAGCTGTTTTTT
d_gene: NA
j_gene: TRBJ2-2
v_gene: TRBV19
abundance: NA